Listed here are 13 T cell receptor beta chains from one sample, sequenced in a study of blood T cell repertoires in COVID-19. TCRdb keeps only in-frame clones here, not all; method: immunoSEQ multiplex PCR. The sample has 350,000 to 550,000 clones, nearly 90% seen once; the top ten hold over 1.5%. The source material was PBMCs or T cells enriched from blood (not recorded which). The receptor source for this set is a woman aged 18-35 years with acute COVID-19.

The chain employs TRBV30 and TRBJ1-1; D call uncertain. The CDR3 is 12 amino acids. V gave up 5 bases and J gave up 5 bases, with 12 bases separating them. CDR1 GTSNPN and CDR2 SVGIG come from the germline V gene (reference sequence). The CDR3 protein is CAWDLAGTEAFF. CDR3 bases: TGTGCCTGGGACCTAGCGGGAACTGAAGCTTTCTTT.

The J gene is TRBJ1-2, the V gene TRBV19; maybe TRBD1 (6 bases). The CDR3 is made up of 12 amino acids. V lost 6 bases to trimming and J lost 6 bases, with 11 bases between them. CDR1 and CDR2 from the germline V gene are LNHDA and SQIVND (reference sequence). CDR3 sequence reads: CASRQGRDGYTF. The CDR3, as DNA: TGTGCCAGTAGACAGGGAAGGGATGGCTACACCTTC.

This CDR3 is CASSESEGQRLNTEAFF. CDR3 coding DNA: TGCGCCAGCAGTGAGTCTGAGGGACAGCGCTTGAACACTGAAGCTTTCTTT. The chain couples TRBV10-1 to TRBJ1-1; 7 nucleotides align to TRBD1. Unmatched junction bases numbered 7, after V lost 0 bases and J lost 0 bases. The CDR3 has 17 amino acids. Germline CDR1 reads WNHNN; CDR2 reads SYGVQD (reference sequence).

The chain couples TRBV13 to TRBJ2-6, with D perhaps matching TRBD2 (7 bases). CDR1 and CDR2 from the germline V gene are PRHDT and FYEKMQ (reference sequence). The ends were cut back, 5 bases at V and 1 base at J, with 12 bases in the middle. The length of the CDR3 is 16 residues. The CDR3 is CASSPAGHSGANVLTF. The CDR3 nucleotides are TGTGCCAGCAGCCCAGCGGGACATTCTGGGGCCAACGTCCTGACTTTC. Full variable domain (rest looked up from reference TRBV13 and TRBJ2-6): AAGVIQSPRHLIKEKRETATLKCYPIPRHDTVYWYQQGPGQDPQFLISFYEKMQSDKGSIPDRFSAQQFSDYHSELNMSSLELGDSALYFCASSPAGHSGANVLTFGAGSRLTVL.

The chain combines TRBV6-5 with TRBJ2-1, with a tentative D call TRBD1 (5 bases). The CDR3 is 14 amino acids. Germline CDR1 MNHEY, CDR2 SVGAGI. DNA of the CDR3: TGTGTCGCCTCTTTGTGGGGCAAAACCAATGAGCAGTTCTTC. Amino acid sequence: CVASLWGKTNEQFF.

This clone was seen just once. CDR3 residues: CATSDFRGNSYEQYF. CDR3 bases: TGTGCCACCAGTGATTTTCGCGGAAACTCCTACGAGCAGTACTTC. The rearrangement joins TRBV24-1 to TRBJ2-7; D not certain. V was pared by 1 base and J by 0 bases, with 9 bases between. In germline, CDR1 is KGHDR, CDR2 SFDVKD. The CDR3 is 15 residues long.

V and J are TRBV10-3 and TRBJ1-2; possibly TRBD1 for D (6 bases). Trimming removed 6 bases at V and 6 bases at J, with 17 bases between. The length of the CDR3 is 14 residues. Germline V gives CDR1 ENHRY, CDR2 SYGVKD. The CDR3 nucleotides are TGTGCCATCAGGGCCCCAGACAGGTACGATGGCTACACCTTC. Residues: CAIRAPDRYDGYTF.

CDR3 in DNA: TGTGCCAGCAGCCAAGCAGGTACCCAGACCGGGGAGCTGTTTTTT. The encoded protein is CASSQAGTQTGELFF. The V call is TRBV3-1 (or the pseudogene TRBV3-2), the J call TRBJ2-2; no clear D. Germline V lookup: CDR1 LGHDT, CDR2 YNNKEL (reference sequence). This CDR3 has 15 amino acids. V gave up 1 base and J gave up 5 bases, with 11 bases separating them.

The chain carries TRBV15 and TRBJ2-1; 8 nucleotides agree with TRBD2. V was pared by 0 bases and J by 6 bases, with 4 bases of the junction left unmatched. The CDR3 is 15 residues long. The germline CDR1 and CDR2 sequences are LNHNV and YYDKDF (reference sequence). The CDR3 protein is CATSRDVAGFNEQFF. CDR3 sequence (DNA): TGTGCCACCAGCAGAGACGTAGCGGGATTCAATGAGCAGTTCTTC.

CDR3 protein: CASSLNEASTYNEQFF. The CDR3 nucleotides read TGCGCCAGCAGCTTGAACGAAGCTAGCACCTACAATGAGCAGTTCTTC. The rearrangement uses TRBV5-1 and TRBJ2-1; maybe TRBD2 (5 bases). CDR1 SGHRS and CDR2 YFSETQ come from the germline V gene. The CDR3 extends over 16 amino acids. Trimming stripped 1 base from V and 2 bases from J, with 13 bases between.

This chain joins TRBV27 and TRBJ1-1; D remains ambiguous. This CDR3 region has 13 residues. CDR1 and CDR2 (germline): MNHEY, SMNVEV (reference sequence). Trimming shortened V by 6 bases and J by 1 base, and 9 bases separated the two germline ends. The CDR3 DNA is TGTGCCAGCAGCCTTGCGGGGAACACTGAAGCTTTCTTT. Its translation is CASSLAGNTEAFF.

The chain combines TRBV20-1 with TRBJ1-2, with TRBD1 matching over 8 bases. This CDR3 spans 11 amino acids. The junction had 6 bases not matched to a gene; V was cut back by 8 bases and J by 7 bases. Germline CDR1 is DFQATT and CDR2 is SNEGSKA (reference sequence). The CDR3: CSSPDRAGYTF. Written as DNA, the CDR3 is TGCAGTTCACCGGACAGGGCTGGCTACACCTTC.

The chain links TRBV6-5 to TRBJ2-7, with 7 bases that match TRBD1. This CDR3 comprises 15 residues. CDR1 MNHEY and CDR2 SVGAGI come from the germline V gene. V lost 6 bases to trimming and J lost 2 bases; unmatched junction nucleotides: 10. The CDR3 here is CASSLTGTAAYEQYF. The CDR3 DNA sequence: TGTGCCAGCAGCCTAACCGGGACAGCTGCCTACGAGCAGTACTTC.